The TCR beta chain under discussion was sequenced for a study of control samples from healthy donors and cancer patients. CDR1 is LNHDA, CDR2 SQIVND, per germline (reference sequence). J lost 1 base, V lost 7 bases, and 8 bases had no gene match. The length of the CDR3 is 15 residues. Repertoires were generated with immunoSEQ multiplex PCR, while TCRdb's copy carries only in-frame clones and drops some. The sample gives roughly 370,000 clones, more than 80% of which show up once; 5% to 8% is in the top ten. The sample was PBMCs. This clonotype was sampled from a man in his forties with head and neck cancer. The chain employs TRBV19 and TRBJ1-1; TRBD1 matches at 8 bases. CDR3 sequence (DNA): TGTGCCAGTACCCCGGACAGGGTTTCGAACACTGAAGCTTTCTTT. It yields the protein CASTPDRVSNTEAFF.